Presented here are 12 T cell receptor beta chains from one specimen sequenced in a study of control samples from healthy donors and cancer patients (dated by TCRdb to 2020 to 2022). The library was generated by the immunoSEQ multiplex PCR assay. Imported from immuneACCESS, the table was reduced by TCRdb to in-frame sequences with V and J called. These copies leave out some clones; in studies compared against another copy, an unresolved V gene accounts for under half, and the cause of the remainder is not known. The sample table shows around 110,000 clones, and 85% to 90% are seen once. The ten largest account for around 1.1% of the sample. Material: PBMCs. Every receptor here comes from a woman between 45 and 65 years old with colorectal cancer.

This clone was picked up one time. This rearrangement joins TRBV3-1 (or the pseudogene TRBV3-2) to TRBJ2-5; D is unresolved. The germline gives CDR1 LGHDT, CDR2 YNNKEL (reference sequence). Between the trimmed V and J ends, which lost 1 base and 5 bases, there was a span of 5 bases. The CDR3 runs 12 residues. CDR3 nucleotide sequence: TGTGCCAGCAGCCAAGTCCGGGAGACCCAGTACTTC. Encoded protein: CASSQVRETQYF.

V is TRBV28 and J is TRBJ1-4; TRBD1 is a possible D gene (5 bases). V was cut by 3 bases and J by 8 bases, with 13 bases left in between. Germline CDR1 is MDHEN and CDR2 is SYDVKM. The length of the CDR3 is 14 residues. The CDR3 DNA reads TGTGCCAGCAGTTTGTTGGGGGTCCGGGAAAAACTGTTTTTT. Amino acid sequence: CASSLLGVREKLFF.

This CDR3 reads CASRAEIQGVEQYF. DNA of the CDR3: TGTGCCAGCAGGGCGGAAATACAGGGCGTCGAGCAGTACTTC. The chain joins TRBV2 to TRBJ2-7; D possibly corresponds to TRBD1 (6 bases). The V gene's germline CDR1 is SNHLY and CDR2 FYNNEI. V was trimmed by 6 bases and J by 6 bases, leaving 18 bases between them. CDR3 length: 14 amino acids.

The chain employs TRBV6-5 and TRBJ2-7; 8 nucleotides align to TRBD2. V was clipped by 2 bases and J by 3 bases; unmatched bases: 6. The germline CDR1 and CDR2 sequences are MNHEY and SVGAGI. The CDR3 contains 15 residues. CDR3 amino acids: CASSYPSGGSYEQYF. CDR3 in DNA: TGTGCCAGCAGTTACCCGAGCGGGGGTAGCTACGAGCAGTACTTC.

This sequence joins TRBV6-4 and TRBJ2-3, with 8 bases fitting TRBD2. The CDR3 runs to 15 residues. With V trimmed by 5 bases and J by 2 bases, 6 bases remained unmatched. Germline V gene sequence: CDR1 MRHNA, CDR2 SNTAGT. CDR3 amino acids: CASSTLAGTTDTQYF. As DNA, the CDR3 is TGTGCCAGCAGTACTCTAGCGGGCACCACAGATACGCAGTATTTT.

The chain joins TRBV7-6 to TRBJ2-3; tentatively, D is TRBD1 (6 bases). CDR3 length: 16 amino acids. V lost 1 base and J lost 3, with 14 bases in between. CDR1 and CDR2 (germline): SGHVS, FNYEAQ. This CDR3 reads CASSLDAGRGTDTQYF. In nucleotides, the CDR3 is TGTGCCAGCAGCTTAGATGCGGGCAGGGGAACAGATACGCAGTATTTT. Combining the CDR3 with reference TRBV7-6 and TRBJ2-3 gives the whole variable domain GAGVSQSPRYKVTKRGQDVALRCDPISGHVSLYWYRQALGQGPEFLTYFNYEAQQDKSGLPNDRFSAERPEGSISTLTIQRTEQRDSAMYRCASSLDAGRGTDTQYFGPGTRLTVL.

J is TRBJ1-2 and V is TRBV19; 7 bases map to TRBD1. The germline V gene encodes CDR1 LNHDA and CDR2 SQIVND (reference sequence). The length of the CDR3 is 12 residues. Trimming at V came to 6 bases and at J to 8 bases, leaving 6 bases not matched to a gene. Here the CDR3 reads CASSRQGGGYTF. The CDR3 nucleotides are TGTGCCAGTAGCCGACAGGGCGGCGGCTACACCTTC.

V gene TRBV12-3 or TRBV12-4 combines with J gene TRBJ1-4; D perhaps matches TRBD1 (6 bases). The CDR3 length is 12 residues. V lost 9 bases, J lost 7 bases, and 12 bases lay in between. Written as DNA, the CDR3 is TGTGCCAGTACAGGGTATGGTGAAAAACTGTTTTTT. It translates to CASTGYGEKLFF.

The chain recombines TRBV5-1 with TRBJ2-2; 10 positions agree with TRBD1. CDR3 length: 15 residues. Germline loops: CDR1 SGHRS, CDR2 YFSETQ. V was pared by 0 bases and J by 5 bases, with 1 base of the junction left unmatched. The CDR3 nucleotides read TGCGCCAGCAGCTTGGGGACAGGGGGGACCGGGGAGCTGTTTTTT. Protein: CASSLGTGGTGELFF.

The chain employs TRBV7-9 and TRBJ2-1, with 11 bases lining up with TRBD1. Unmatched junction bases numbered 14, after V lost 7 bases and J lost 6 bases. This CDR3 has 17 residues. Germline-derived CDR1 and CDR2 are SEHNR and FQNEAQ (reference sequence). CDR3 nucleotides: TGTGCCAGCACCCTTTCCCCCGGGACAGGGGGTCTCAATGAGCAGTTCTTC. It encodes CASTLSPGTGGLNEQFF.

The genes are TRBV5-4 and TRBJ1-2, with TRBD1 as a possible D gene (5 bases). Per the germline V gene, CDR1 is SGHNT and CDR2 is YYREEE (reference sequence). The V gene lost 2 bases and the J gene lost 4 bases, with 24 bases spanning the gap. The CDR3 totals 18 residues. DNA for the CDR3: TGTGCCAGCAGCTTCACCTCGGGACGGAAAACGGCGATCTATGGCTACACCTTC. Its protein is CASSFTSGRKTAIYGYTF.

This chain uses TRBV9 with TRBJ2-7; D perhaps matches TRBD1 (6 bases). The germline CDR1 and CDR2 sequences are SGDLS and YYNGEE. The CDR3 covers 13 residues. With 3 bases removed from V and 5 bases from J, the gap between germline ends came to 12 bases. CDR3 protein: CASSGAGENEQYF. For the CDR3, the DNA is TGTGCCAGCAGCGGGGCAGGGGAAAACGAGCAGTACTTC.